This entry features one TCR beta chain sequence. The antigen is undetermined. This record comes from a study of cytomegalovirus exposure and HLA in healthy donors. For the study at large: Previous work identified 90 million to 130 million unique TCR beta sequences from around 170 million T cells. Counted in an early data release were about 85 million unique TCRs from HLA-typed donors.

CDR3 length: 16 amino acids. Trimming removed 2 bases from V and 7 bases from J; junction bases left unmatched: 12. Germline V lookup: CDR1 SGHTA, CDR2 FQGNSA. Use of 60 Vbeta and 13 Jbeta primers characterized the PCR. Only in-frame clones appear in the TCRdb table, and some are missing; sequencing was by immunoSEQ multiplex PCR. The top ten hold about 9.1% of the sample, which has 150,000 to 200,000 clones, 80% seen once. Study outcomes and limitations: Across donors, most TCRs were seen rarely, yet some public ones were widespread.

The chain recombines TRBV7-2 with TRBJ1-2; 8 bases are a match to TRBD1. This TCR was recovered from a man between 18 and 35 years old in good health and CMV-seropositive. The material sequenced was PBMCs. In DNA, the CDR3 is TGTGCCAGCAGCTTATCCCGCGGCAGGGGGCTTTCTGGCTACACCTTC. It specifies CASSLSRGRGLSGYTF.